This is a list of T cell receptor beta chains from one sample in a study of T cells in Graves' hyperthyroidism and ophthalmopathy. MiXCR, run by TCRdb on the multiplex PCR reads, gives a single entry per CDR3 protein. The table includes hundreds of thousands of distinct CDR3 sequences, around a quarter detected once. Sequenced material: blood. The source of these receptors is a woman under 40 with Graves' ophthalmopathy. Each CDR3 is given with its conserved first and last residue. D genes are given only for firm matches. Only some rows state a clone size, as once, few, many or a class for expanded clones.

d_gene	v_gene	j_gene	abundance	CDR3aa	CDR3nt
.	TRBV12-3/TRBV12-4	TRBJ1-1	many	CASTEQATEAFF	TGTGCCAGCACCGAACAGGCTACTGAAGCTTTCTTT
.	TRBV6-5	TRBJ1-1	once	CASRYGTWVTEAFF	TGTGCCAGCAGATACGGGACTTGGGTGACTGAAGCTTTCTTT
.	TRBV2	TRBJ1-2	many	CASSYQDGYGYTF	TGTGCCAGCAGTTACCAGGACGGCTATGGCTACACCTTC
.	TRBV6-1	TRBJ2-5	many	CASSEAIGGSGGETQYF	TGTGCCAGCAGTGAAGCAATAGGTGGCAGCGGTGGAGAGACCCAGTACTTC
TRBD1	TRBV6-1	TRBJ2-7	many	CASTQGDRVLSYEQYF	TGTGCCAGCACCCAAGGAGACAGGGTCCTCTCCTACGAGCAGTACTTC
.	TRBV4-1	TRBJ2-5	many	CASSQGSQLGQETQYF	TGCGCCAGCAGCCAAGGCTCTCAGTTAGGTCAAGAGACCCAGTACTTC
.	TRBV20-1	TRBJ1-1	.	CSARLFFRPQGTEAFF	TGCAGTGCTAGATTGTTTTTTCGTCCCCAGGGGACTGAAGCTTTCTTT
TRBD1	TRBV28	TRBJ2-7	.	CASSFEDGTGPSSYEQYF	TGTGCCAGCAGTTTCGAGGACGGGACAGGGCCTAGCTCCTACGAGCAGTACTTC
.	TRBV27	TRBJ2-7	.	CASRAGPYEQYF	TGTGCCAGCAGAGCAGGGCCCTACGAGCAGTACTTC
.	TRBV6-1	TRBJ1-2	few	CASSEAEGITGYTF	TGTGCCAGCAGTGAAGCAGAGGGTATAACGGGCTACACCTTC
TRBD1	TRBV6-5	TRBJ1-2	few	CASSYSGQGVWGYTF	TGTGCCAGCAGTTACTCCGGACAGGGGGTATGGGGCTACACCTTC
.	TRBV18	TRBJ2-2	many	CASSPQDISGELFF	TGTGCCAGCTCACCACAGGATATCTCCGGGGAGCTGTTTTTT
.	TRBV6-1	TRBJ1-2	many	CASSRVLQGDYGYTF	TGTGCCAGCAGTCGCGTCCTACAGGGAGACTATGGCTACACCTTC